A single sample is the source of the 28 T cell receptor beta chains below, sequenced in a study of OX40 agonist ivuxolimab in advanced cancers. Data came from immunoSEQ multiplex PCR; TCRdb stores just in-frame clones and leaves some out. The sample consists of 70,000 to 80,000 clones, around 89% of them appearing once. Here the sequenced sample was CD4+ or CD8+ T cells sorted from blood, taken in a trial of the OX40 agonist ivuxolimab. These receptors originate from an adult with an advanced solid tumor such as melanoma, head and neck, liver or kidney cancer.

Only one count was recorded for this clone. This chain links TRBV28 with TRBJ1-1; D unclear. Germline lookup yields CDR1 MDHEN and CDR2 SYDVKM. This CDR3 spans 13 amino acids. Trimming took off 6 bases at V and 11 bases at J, with 19 bases between the two ends. The CDR3 loop reads CASSPQGLGKAFF. CDR3 bases: TGTGCCAGCAGCCCCCAAGGGTTGGGGAAGGCTTTCTTT.

The V call is TRBV18, the J call TRBJ2-7; D remains unclear. CDR1 is KGHSH and CDR2 is LQKENI in the germline V gene. The CDR3 extends over 15 amino acids. Trimming pared 3 bases from V and 5 bases from J, leaving 17 bases between. CDR3 protein: CASSPIGMLGNEQYF. CDR3 nucleotides: TGTGCCAGCTCACCGATAGGCATGCTCGGTAACGAGCAGTACTTC.

This clone was seen only once. This rearrangement joins TRBV10-3 to TRBJ2-1; 8 bases are a match to TRBD2. J lost 8 bases, V lost 11 bases, and 8 bases had no gene match. The CDR3 spans 12 residues. Germline loops: CDR1 ENHRY, CDR2 SYGVKD. CDR3 bases: TGTGCCGCCAGCGGGAGTGGGGATGAGCAGTTCTTC. Translation: CAASGSGDEQFF.

The gene calls are TRBV4-2 and TRBJ2-7, with TRBD2 matching 10 bases. CDR1 LGHNA and CDR2 YNFKEQ come from the germline V gene. The junction had 21 bases not matched to a gene; V was cut back by 4 bases and J by 6 bases. The CDR3 covers 19 residues. CDR3 loop: CASSPSTSGSAGFGGEQYF. The CDR3 bases are TGTGCCAGCAGCCCCTCGACTAGCGGGTCTGCGGGATTCGGAGGCGAGCAGTACTTC.

V usage is TRBV11-3 and J usage is TRBJ2-1; D is uncertain. Between the trimmed V and J ends, which lost 1 base and 4 bases, there was a span of 11 bases. The CDR3 is 15 amino acids. The germline V gene has CDR1 SGHNT and CDR2 YENEEA. For the CDR3, the DNA is TGTGCCAGCAGCTTAGGGGTGGACCAATACAATGAGCAGTTCTTC. This gives the protein CASSLGVDQYNEQFF.

The chain links TRBV19 to TRBJ1-1; 8 bases are shared with TRBD1. V shed 3 bases, J shed 2 bases, and the junction held 5 bases outside the gene matches. The CDR3 is made up of 15 amino acids. Germline V gene data show CDR1 as LNHDA and CDR2 as SQIVND (reference sequence). The CDR3 DNA sequence: TGTGCCAGTAGTATGCGGACAGGGCTAAACACTGAAGCTTTCTTT. Translating gives CASSMRTGLNTEAFF.

This clone was counted between two and nine times. This chain uses TRBV7-9 with TRBJ1-1, with TRBD1 as a possible D gene (6 bases). V was pared by 4 bases and J by 0 bases, with 12 bases between. Germline V gene data show CDR1 as SEHNR and CDR2 as FQNEAQ (reference sequence). CDR3 length: 15 residues. CDR3: CASSSGDRLNTEAFF. Here the CDR3 DNA reads TGTGCCAGCAGCTCCGGTGACAGGTTGAACACTGAAGCTTTCTTT.

This rearrangement joins TRBV2 to TRBJ2-5; D call uncertain. Germline values: CDR1 SNHLY, CDR2 FYNNEI. The V gene lost 2 bases and the J gene lost 7 bases, with 17 bases spanning the gap. The CDR3 has 15 residues. This CDR3 is CASSESGGSPGTQYF. The CDR3 DNA sequence: TGTGCCAGCAGTGAATCGGGCGGATCTCCGGGGACCCAGTACTTC.

V and J are TRBV7-6 and TRBJ2-2; D possibly corresponds to TRBD1 (5 bases). The CDR3 has 15 amino acids. Trimming cost V 4 bases and J 4 bases, with 13 bases left between them. Germline CDR1 is SGHVS and CDR2 is FNYEAQ. The CDR3 protein is CASSSRVLGTGELFF. The CDR3 DNA is TGTGCCAGCAGCTCCAGGGTCTTAGGCACCGGGGAGCTGTTTTTT. The whole variable domain, filled in from reference TRBV7-6 and TRBJ2-2, reads GAGVSQSPRYKVTKRGQDVALRCDPISGHVSLYWYRQALGQGPEFLTYFNYEAQQDKSGLPNDRFSAERPEGSISTLTIQRTEQRDSAMYRCASSSRVLGTGELFFGEGSRLTVL.

The V call is TRBV19, the J call TRBJ1-5; D is undetermined. Germline lookup yields CDR1 LNHDA and CDR2 SQIVND (reference sequence). This CDR3 spans 17 amino acids. Deletions cut 4 bases from V and 0 bases from J, with 16 bases between. The DNA for the CDR3 is TGTGCCAGTAGTAGGGTCCGGGATCGGTTTAGCAATCAGCCCCAGCATTTT. It yields the protein CASSRVRDRFSNQPQHF.

The V and J genes are TRBV5-1 and TRBJ2-5; possibly TRBD2 for D (5 bases). The CDR3 has 15 amino acids. The V end was cut by 2 bases, the J end by 2 bases, with 13 bases between. Looked up from germline, CDR1 is SGHRS and CDR2 is YFSETQ. The CDR3 bases are TGCGCCAGCAGCTTAACTAGTCGGGCGCAAGAGACCCAGTACTTC. This translates into CASSLTSRAQETQYF.

This clone was seen a single time. For the CDR3, the DNA is TGTGCCAGCGTAACCACAGGGTTAGGTGCCACAGATACGCAGTATTTT. As protein: CASVTTGLGATDTQYF. This chain connects TRBV28 to TRBJ2-3; D might be TRBD1 (6 bases). This CDR3 comprises 16 residues. V was shortened by 8 bases and J by 2 bases, with 20 bases between the two germline ends. Germline loops: CDR1 MDHEN, CDR2 SYDVKM.

This clone was detected a few times. V usage is TRBV7-2 and J usage is TRBJ1-1; perhaps TRBD1 as D (6 bases). Germline V gene data show CDR1 as SGHTA and CDR2 as FQGNSA. Trimming removed 3 bases at V and 6 bases at J, with 14 bases between. There are 14 residues in the CDR3. Written as DNA, the CDR3 is TGTGCCAGCAGCTTCGTACAGGGAGGGGCTGAAGCTTTCTTT. Encoded protein: CASSFVQGGAEAFF. The variable domain in full, completed from reference TRBV7-2 and TRBJ1-1, reads GAGVSQSPSNKVTEKGKDVELRCDPISGHTALYWYRQSLGQGLEFLIYFQGNSAPDKSGLPSDRFSAERTGGSVSTLTIQRTQQEDSAVYLCASSFVQGGAEAFFGQGTRLTVV.

CDR3 sequence reads: CASTNTGELFF. DNA for the CDR3: TGTGCCAGCACGAACACCGGGGAGCTGTTTTTT. The gene calls are TRBV25-1 and TRBJ2-2; no firm D call. The CDR3 length is 11 residues. Trimming pared 7 bases from V and 0 bases from J, leaving 0 bases between. Germline V gene lookup returns CDR1 MGHDK and CDR2 SYGVNS.

The rearrangement joins TRBV14 to TRBJ2-1, with D hard to call. Germline assignment: CDR1 SGHDN and CDR2 FVKESK. The V end was cut by 1 base, the J end by 5 bases, with 9 bases between. The length of the CDR3 is 14 residues. CDR3 protein: CASSQVRKNNEQFF. The CDR3 DNA is TGTGCCAGCAGCCAAGTTAGGAAAAACAATGAGCAGTTCTTC.

This chain connects TRBV6-6 to TRBJ2-7, with 7 bases fitting TRBD1. Germline V gene sequence: CDR1 MNHNY, CDR2 SVGAGI (reference sequence). The trim removed 2 bases at V and 2 bases at J, leaving 3 bases unmatched. CDR3 length: 14 amino acids. The CDR3 region is CASSYRDRAYEQYF. CDR3 DNA sequence: TGTGCCAGCAGTTACCGGGACAGAGCCTACGAGCAGTACTTC.

CDR3 bases: TGTGCCAGCAGGACCCAACCGAACACCGGGGAGCTGTTTTTT. Its protein product is CASRTQPNTGELFF. J is TRBJ2-2 and V is TRBV28, with D uncertain. This CDR3 has 14 amino acids. The germline gives CDR1 MDHEN, CDR2 SYDVKM. V lost 6 bases and J lost 0, with 8 bases in between.

This chain joins TRBV7-2 and TRBJ2-5, with D possibly called TRBD1 or TRBD2 (6 bases each). Germline assignment: CDR1 SGHTA and CDR2 FQGNSA. V gave up 0 bases and J gave up 5 bases, with 7 bases separating them. The CDR3 length is 13 residues. The CDR3 here is CASSLAGGETQYF. The CDR3 coding sequence is TGTGCCAGCAGCTTAGCAGGGGGGGAGACCCAGTACTTC.

V and J are TRBV5-1 and TRBJ1-4; D gene unclear. The CDR3 consists of 15 residues. Germline V gene data show CDR1 as SGHRS and CDR2 as YFSETQ. V gave up 3 bases and J gave up 0 bases, with 9 bases separating them. The CDR3 reads CASSSPEATNEKLFF. The CDR3 nucleotides are TGCGCCAGCAGCTCCCCGGAGGCAACTAATGAAAAACTGTTTTTT.

The rearrangement uses TRBV12-5 and TRBJ2-7, with D possibly being TRBD1 or TRBD2 (5 bases each). V was trimmed by 2 bases and J by 5 bases, leaving 19 bases between them. The CDR3 covers 16 residues. Germline V gene lookup returns CDR1 LGHNT and CDR2 FRNRAP. Written as DNA, the CDR3 is TGTGCTAGTGGTTTGAACAGAGGGGCCTTTTCGCACGAGCAGTACTTC. Its protein is CASGLNRGAFSHEQYF.

The table lists this clone with a count of one. V usage is TRBV5-1 and J usage is TRBJ1-1; 11 bases are a match to TRBD1. Per the germline V gene, CDR1 is SGHRS and CDR2 is YFSETQ. The CDR3 is made up of 15 amino acids. The V segment lost 4 bases and the J segment 5 bases; nucleotides outside the gene matches: 7. CDR3 in DNA: TGCGCCAGCAGCCCGGCCGGGACAGGGGGAACTGAAGCTTTCTTT. As protein: CASSPAGTGGTEAFF.

The rearrangement links TRBV19 to TRBJ1-2, with 9 bases aligning to TRBD1. CDR1 and CDR2 (germline): LNHDA, SQIVND (reference sequence). V gave up 7 bases and J gave up 2 bases; unmatched junction bases: 5. The CDR3 loop spans 14 amino acids. The CDR3 DNA reads TGTGCCAGTAACAGGGACAGGGTGAACTATGGCTACACCTTC. Protein sequence: CASNRDRVNYGYTF.

V usage is TRBV6-1 and J usage is TRBJ1-1; the match to TRBD1 covers 7 bases. V trimming: 5 bases; J trimming: 7 bases; junction bases outside the gene matches: 7. This CDR3 is built from 13 residues. From germline, CDR1 is MNHNS and CDR2 SASEGT. CDR3 sequence: CASSKDRDSEAFF. Here the CDR3 DNA reads TGTGCCAGCAGTAAAGACCGGGACAGTGAAGCTTTCTTT.

The rearrangement joins TRBV11-2 to TRBJ1-4; D perhaps matches TRBD1 (6 bases). Germline V gives CDR1 SGHAT, CDR2 FQNNGV. V was clipped by 5 bases and J by 7 bases, with 11 bases between them. The CDR3 contains 13 residues. The CDR3 nucleotides read TGTGCCAGCAGCAGGGACACTCGTGAAAAACTGTTTTTT. Amino acid sequence: CASSRDTREKLFF.

This chain joins TRBV2 and TRBJ2-7; perhaps TRBD2 as D (5 bases). V lost 6 bases and J lost 5, with 20 bases in between. The CDR3 consists of 15 residues. Looked up from germline, CDR1 is SNHLY and CDR2 is FYNNEI. The chain's CDR3 is CASRALRNSGNEQYF. DNA for the CDR3: TGTGCCAGCAGAGCGTTAAGGAACTCCGGGAACGAGCAGTACTTC.

The chain employs TRBV5-1 and TRBJ2-3; TRBD2 aligns across 8 bases. The CDR3 totals 16 residues. J gave up 0 bases and V 0 bases, and 3 bases lay outside the gene matches. Per the germline V gene, CDR1 is SGHRS and CDR2 is YFSETQ. The CDR3 sequence is CASSLELAGSTDTQYF. Written as DNA, the CDR3 is TGCGCCAGCAGCTTGGAGCTAGCGGGTAGCACAGATACGCAGTATTTT.

The chain has TRBV10-1 and TRBJ1-3; 8 nucleotides agree with TRBD1. The CDR3 is 14 residues long. The germline V gene encodes CDR1 WNHNN and CDR2 SYGVQD (reference sequence). V lost 6 bases and J lost 2; bases outside the gene matches: 3. The CDR3 sequence: CASRGTGAGNTIYF. Written as DNA, the CDR3 is TGCGCCAGCAGGGGGACAGGCGCTGGAAACACCATATATTTT.

The chain carries TRBV5-5 and TRBJ2-3, with D maybe TRBD1 (5 bases). The V gene's germline CDR1 is SGHKS and CDR2 YYEKEE (reference sequence). V lost 0 bases and J lost 0, with 8 bases in between. The CDR3 sequence is 15 residues long. The CDR3 region has the DNA TGTGCCAGCAGCTTGGCTCAGGGCAGCACAGATACGCAGTATTTT. Amino acid sequence: CASSLAQGSTDTQYF.